The present T cell receptor (beta chain) was sequenced within a study of regulatory T cells in long-lasting Graves disease. General study findings and limits: The study found TRBV28, TRBJ1-2 and TRBJ2-5 favored in persistent disease.

The time point: newly diagnosed GD, antithyroid drugs for less than 3 months. PBMC-extracted RNA yielded the TCR library. Germline V CDR1 and CDR2: SGHTA, FQGNSA. The CDR3 contains 15 residues. V gave up 4 bases and J gave up 0 bases; unmatched junction bases: 4. Construction of TCR beta libraries relied on iRepertoire HTBI primers and on Arm-PCR targeting CDR3 regions. MiXCR was run by TCRdb on the multiplex PCR reads, yielding one entry per CDR3 protein. The sample holds over 200,000 distinct CDR3 sequences; around a sixth are singletons and the top ten take approximately 14%. Concerning this clonotype: Its antigen is unknown.

The same specimen was also included in a second study, on T cells in Graves' hyperthyroidism and ophthalmopathy. As reported in that work: The TCR CDR3 first-round RT-PCR relied on the HTBI primer set. In the analysis, a 13 V-J model separated ophthalmopathy from stable hyperthyroidism. The model predicted ophthalmopathy a median approximately seven months before onset.

The source of this sequence is a young woman with Graves disease. The rearrangement uses TRBV7-2 and TRBJ2-7, with TRBD1 matching over 9 bases. This sample comprised peripheral blood mononuclear cells (PBMCs), obtained at new diagnosis, from a patient treated with antithyroid drugs. The CDR3 reads CASSSGQGSSYEQYF. The CDR3 nucleotides are TGTGCCAGCAGCTCCGGACAGGGGAGCTCCTACGAGCAGTACTTC.